Below are 32 T cell receptor beta chains sequenced from a single sample in a study of T cells in Graves' hyperthyroidism and ophthalmopathy (dated by TCRdb to about 2019). The method behind the library was multiplex PCR. The data were produced on an Illumina HiSeq 2000. TCR beta CDR3 regions were amplified from RNA transcripts. The TCR CDR3 was subjected to a first round of RT-PCR using the HTBI primer set and the Qiagen OneStep RT-PCR kit. TCRdb trimmed public reads at Q25 via fastp, called clones via MiXCR and kept in-frame beta chains. A single entry per CDR3 protein holds the most common genes and DNA from its merged rows. Recorded for this sample are about half a million distinct CDR3 sequences; about 20% of them occurred a single time. Around 50% of the sample lies in the top ten. Sequencing input: blood. All receptors come from a man in his forties with Graves' ophthalmopathy.

This clonotype was recorded many times. The V call is TRBV28, the J call TRBJ2-7; 8 nucleotides agree with TRBD2. In germline, CDR1 is MDHEN, CDR2 SYDVKM. The CDR3 is 13 residues long. The V segment lost 7 bases and the J segment 3 bases; nucleotides outside the gene matches: 5. CDR3 residues: CASTPGLGYEQYF. Here the CDR3 DNA reads TGTGCCAGCACCCCGGGACTAGGCTACGAGCAGTACTTC.

In its sample, this clonotype was seen many times. This chain's CDR3 is CASSVEGNSPLHF. The CDR3 DNA reads TGTGCCAGCTCAGTCGAGGGGAATTCACCCCTCCACTTT. This sequence joins TRBV18 and TRBJ1-6; perhaps TRBD1 as D (5 bases). This CDR3 has 13 amino acids. CDR1 and CDR2 from the germline V gene are KGHSH and LQKENI. Between the trimmed V and J ends, which lost 5 bases and 7 bases, there was a span of 9 bases.

In this sample, this clonotype turned up many times. The chain links TRBV28 to TRBJ2-1; D remains ambiguous. Trimming shortened V by 5 bases and J by 1 base, and 12 bases separated the two germline ends. CDR1 is MDHEN and CDR2 is SYDVKM in the germline V gene. The length of the CDR3 is 15 residues. The CDR3 nucleotides are TGTGCCAGCAGTCTCAAACCCGGGTCCTACAATGAGCAGTTCTTC. Residues: CASSLKPGSYNEQFF.

The V call is TRBV4-1, the J call TRBJ2-3; TRBD2 agrees at 10 bases. Germline CDR1 is MGHRA and CDR2 is YSYEKL. CDR3 length equals 16 residues. The J segment lost 2 bases and the V segment lost 3 bases, leaving 5 bases of the junction unmatched. CDR3 amino acids: CASSHRLAGVTDTQYF. CDR3 nucleotides: TGCGCCAGCAGCCATCGCCTAGCGGGGGTCACAGATACGCAGTATTTT.

In its sample, this clonotype was seen a few times. The chain combines TRBV19 with TRBJ1-1, with 7 bases aligning to TRBD1. V lost 4 bases, J lost 10 bases, and 3 bases stayed unmatched. This CDR3 has 11 residues. CDR1 and CDR2 from the germline V gene are LNHDA and SQIVND (reference sequence). The CDR3 DNA follows: TGTGCCAGTAGTAGAAACAGGGGAGCTTTCTTT. Amino acids: CASSRNRGAFF. The complete variable domain, with remaining parts taken from reference TRBV19 and TRBJ1-1, reads DGGITQSPKYLFRKEGQNVTLSCEQNLNHDAMYWYRQDPGQGLRLIYYSQIVNDFQKGDIAEGYSVSREKKESFPLTVTSAQKNPTAFYLCASSRNRGAFFGQGTRLTVV.

This clonotype was detected only a few times. The V gene is TRBV6-1, the J gene TRBJ2-5; TRBD1 matches at 9 bases. The CDR3 is 16 amino acids. V gave up 6 bases and J gave up 4 bases; unmatched junction bases: 12. Germline lookup yields CDR1 MNHNS and CDR2 SASEGT. CDR3 sequence reads: CASSVFSGTGRETQYF. In DNA form, the CDR3 reads TGTGCCAGCAGCGTCTTTTCGGGGACAGGGAGAGAGACCCAGTACTTC.

The rearrangement joins TRBV10-3 to TRBJ1-1; no definite D call. The V and J ends lost 4 bases and 1 base respectively, with 7 bases between them. The CDR3 extends over 13 amino acids. Germline V lookup: CDR1 ENHRY, CDR2 SYGVKD. DNA of the CDR3: TGTGCCATCAGTGCTCGGGAGAACACTGAAGCTTTCTTT. Encoded protein: CAISARENTEAFF.

Comments on this clonotype: At one boundary the junction diverges from the germline segment, which might be a read error. The chain combines TRBV7-9 with TRBJ2-3; 8 positions match TRBD2. CDR3 length equals 14 residues. The V gene's germline CDR1 is SEHNR and CDR2 FQNEAQ (reference sequence). Here the CDR3 DNA reads TGTGCTAGCAGCTCGGGGGGGCAAGGAGATACGCAGTATTTT. Translated: CASSSGGQGDTQYF.

The gene calls are TRBV10-3 and TRBJ1-2; D gene uncertain. The germline V gene encodes CDR1 ENHRY and CDR2 SYGVKD. The V and J ends lost 6 bases and 3 bases respectively, with 8 bases between them. The CDR3 loop spans 12 amino acids. The CDR3 DNA sequence: TGTGCCATCAGCGACGGGGACTATGGCTACACCTTC. This translates into CAISDGDYGYTF.

The rearrangement joins TRBV7-8 to TRBJ1-5, with D possibly being TRBD1 (5 bases). The CDR3 is 14 residues long. Germline CDR1 reads SGHVS; CDR2 reads FQNEAQ. Trimming pared 6 bases from V and 6 bases from J, leaving 15 bases between. CDR3: CASRGALPGQPQHF. The CDR3 DNA follows: TGTGCCAGCAGAGGGGCCCTCCCGGGTCAGCCCCAGCATTTT. Complete variable domain (other parts from reference TRBV7-8 and TRBJ1-5): GAGVSQSPRYKVAKRGQDVALRCDPISGHVSLFWYQQALGQGPEFLTYFQNEAQLDKSGLPSDRFFAERPEGSVSTLKIQRTQQEDSAVYLCASRGALPGQPQHFGDGTRLSIL.

This clonotype was seen at least ten times. This chain uses TRBV12-3 or TRBV12-4 with TRBJ1-2; a weak D match, TRBD1 (5 bases). The CDR3 is made up of 16 amino acids. Trimming stripped 8 bases from V and 6 bases from J, with 25 bases between. This chain's CDR3 is CASGPGSWGRGDGYTF. CDR3 sequence (DNA): TGTGCCAGCGGACCGGGATCGTGGGGACGGGGGGATGGCTACACCTTC.

This sequence joins TRBV19 and TRBJ2-3; 8 nucleotides agree with TRBD1. The CDR3 is 15 residues long. The germline V gene has CDR1 LNHDA and CDR2 SQIVND (reference sequence). V was clipped by 5 bases and J by 2 bases; unmatched bases: 6. CDR3 residues: CASSDQGAFTDTQYF. The DNA of the CDR3 is TGTGCCAGTAGTGACCAGGGGGCATTCACAGATACGCAGTATTTT. Combining the CDR3 with reference TRBV19 and TRBJ2-3 gives the whole variable domain DGGITQSPKYLFRKEGQNVTLSCEQNLNHDAMYWYRQDPGQGLRLIYYSQIVNDFQKGDIAEGYSVSREKKESFPLTVTSAQKNPTAFYLCASSDQGAFTDTQYFGPGTRLTVL.

A remark on this clonotype: The junction departs from germline at one end; a sequencing error may be responsible. The chain employs TRBV2 and TRBJ2-3; no reliable D call. Germline V gene lookup returns CDR1 SNHLY and CDR2 FYNNEI. This CDR3 comprises 13 residues. The CDR3 nucleotides are TGTGCCAGCAGTGAAGCTCCCCCAGATACGCAGGATTTT. Amino acid sequence: CASSEAPPDTQDF. Based on the CDR3 plus reference TRBV2 and TRBJ2-3, the full variable domain is EPEVTQTPSHQVTQMGQEVILRCVPISNHLYFYWYRQILGQKVEFLVSFYNNEISEKSEIFDDQFSVERPDGSNFTLKIRSTKLEDSAMYFCASSEAPPDTQDFGPGTRLTVL.

This clonotype was recorded many times. The chain recombines TRBV2 with TRBJ1-2; the D gene is possibly TRBD1 (6 bases). CDR1 and CDR2 from the germline V gene are SNHLY and FYNNEI. V shed 7 bases and J shed 0 bases, with 12 bases lying between them. The CDR3 has 14 amino acids. CDR3 nucleotide sequence: TGTGCCAGCACTCCTCGGACAGCTAACTATGGCTACACCTTC. Protein product: CASTPRTANYGYTF.

This clonotype was detected only a few times. This chain links TRBV6-5 with TRBJ2-5, with 7 bases fitting TRBD2. V gave up 0 bases and J gave up 1 base; unmatched junction bases: 2. Looked up from germline, CDR1 is MNHEY and CDR2 is SVGAGI. The CDR3 is 15 amino acids. DNA for the CDR3: TGTGCCAGCAGTTACTCGATAGCGGGCCAAGAGACCCAGTACTTC. Translation: CASSYSIAGQETQYF.

The table lists this clonotype with many counts. CDR3 protein: CSARDLLAGKNEQFF. CDR3 sequence (DNA): TGCAGTGCTAGAGATCTCCTAGCGGGCAAGAATGAGCAGTTCTTC. The chain combines TRBV20-1 with TRBJ2-1; 8 bases are a match to TRBD2. J was trimmed by 7 bases and V by 0 bases; bases with no gene match: 8. Germline CDR1 DFQATT, CDR2 SNEGSKA (reference sequence). CDR3 length: 15 residues.

The chain carries TRBV4-1 and TRBJ2-3; D may be TRBD1 or TRBD2 (5 bases each). The CDR3 is made up of 15 amino acids. The V gene lost 3 bases and the J gene lost 1 base, with 11 bases spanning the gap. CDR1 is MGHRA and CDR2 is YSYEKL in the germline V gene. Written as DNA, the CDR3 is TGCGCCAGCAGCCAGGGACCAGTCGGCACAGATACGCAGTATTTT. The encoded protein is CASSQGPVGTDTQYF.

The chain links TRBV30 to TRBJ1-6; D perhaps matches TRBD1 (5 bases). Germline V gene sequence: CDR1 GTSNPN, CDR2 SVGIG (reference sequence). This CDR3 region has 15 residues. CDR3 protein: CAFSGQGRYNSPLHF. CDR3 in DNA: TGTGCTTTTTCGGGGCAGGGCCGGTATAATTCACCCCTCCACTTT.

The chain combines TRBV6-1 with TRBJ1-3; D not certain. In germline, CDR1 is MNHNS, CDR2 SASEGT. CDR3 length: 15 amino acids. V was cut by 0 bases and J by 4 bases, with 10 bases left in between. Here the CDR3 DNA reads TGTGCCAGCAGTGAAGCGCGAGAGCCAGGAAACACCATATATTTT. This translates into CASSEAREPGNTIYF.

Concerning this clonotype itself: At one boundary the junction diverges from the germline segment, which might be a read error. This chain links TRBV6-2 or TRBV6-3 with TRBJ2-1; no definite D call. This CDR3 spans 12 amino acids. Germline CDR1 reads MNHEY; CDR2 reads SVGEGT. This CDR3 is CASSASAVKAIF. CDR3 nucleotides: TGTGCCAGCAGTGCCTCAGCTGTTAAGGCGATCTTC.

This clonotype was observed many times. The V gene is TRBV11-1, the J gene TRBJ2-1, with 12 nucleotides matching TRBD2. The CDR3 has 14 amino acids. Trimming at V came to 4 bases and at J to 13 bases, leaving 8 bases not matched to a gene. The germline V gene encodes CDR1 SGHAT and CDR2 FQDESV (reference sequence). CDR3 bases: TGTGCCAGCAGCTGGACTAGCGGGGCGGACCCCCAGTTCTTC. The encoded protein is CASSWTSGADPQFF. Together with reference TRBV11-1 and TRBJ2-1, the CDR3 gives the full variable domain: EAEVAQSPRYKITEKSQAVAFWCDPISGHATLYWYRQILGQGPELLVQFQDESVVDDSQLPKDRFSAERLKGVDSTLKIQPAELGDSAMYLCASSWTSGADPQFFGPGTRLTVL.

On this clonotype itself: The conserved phenylalanine or tryptophan is not found at the CDR3 terminus, so this likely reflects a read error. As DNA, the CDR3 is TGTGCCAGCAGTTCTTCAGTCTTGTATTCACCCCTCCACTTG. This codes for CASSSSVLYSPLHL. This chain links TRBV28 with TRBJ1-6, with D unclear. Germline V gives CDR1 MDHEN, CDR2 SYDVKM. V was trimmed by 4 bases and J by 8 bases, leaving 12 bases between them. CDR3 length: 14 amino acids.

At least ten counts were recorded for this clonotype. The chain couples TRBV18 to TRBJ1-1, with D hard to call. The CDR3 contains 13 residues. Germline-derived CDR1 and CDR2 are KGHSH and LQKENI. The V gene lost 3 bases and the J gene lost 0 bases, with 5 bases spanning the gap. CDR3 protein: CASSPPMNTEAFF. CDR3 DNA: TGTGCCAGCTCACCTCCCATGAACACTGAAGCTTTCTTT.

Concerning this clonotype: A clone one base away is much larger, so this may be a read error. This rearrangement joins TRBV20-1 to TRBJ2-7, with D perhaps matching TRBD1 (7 bases). Per germline, CDR1 DFQATT and CDR2 SNEGSKA (reference sequence). With 8 bases removed from V and 5 bases from J, the gap between germline ends came to 22 bases. The CDR3 extends over 14 amino acids. CDR3 nucleotide sequence: TGCAGTTCGAACAGGGGAGGAAGGTCTAACGAGCAGTACTTC. Protein product: CSSNRGGRSNEQYF.

This clonotype was found a few times. The CDR3 reads CSARTGGRGSNQPQHF. The CDR3 DNA reads as TGCAGTGCGAGGACAGGGGGCCGAGGCAGCAATCAGCCCCAGCATTTT. J is TRBJ1-5 and V is TRBV20-1; the match to TRBD1 covers 11 bases. The ends lost 6 bases at V and 1 base at J; junction bases unmatched: 8. CDR3 length: 16 residues. CDR1 is DFQATT, CDR2 SNEGSKA, per germline (reference sequence).

This clonotype came up many times. This chain uses TRBV30 with TRBJ2-5; D may be TRBD1 (6 bases). The germline V gene encodes CDR1 GTSNPN and CDR2 SVGIG (reference sequence). Trimming shortened V by 1 base and J by 5 bases, and 23 bases separated the two germline ends. This CDR3 contains 17 residues. The CDR3 protein is CAWSAGVTGRAKETQYF. In nucleotides, the CDR3 is TGTGCCTGGAGTGCAGGGGTTACGGGACGGGCCAAGGAGACCCAGTACTTC.

This rearrangement joins TRBV5-4 to TRBJ2-6, with 7 bases that match TRBD2. This CDR3 has 18 amino acids. With V trimmed by 0 bases and J by 0 bases, 6 bases remained unmatched. Per the germline V gene, CDR1 is SGHNT and CDR2 is YYREEE (reference sequence). The CDR3 is CASSLALALSSGANVLTF. The CDR3 DNA sequence: TGTGCCAGCAGCTTGGCACTAGCGTTGAGCTCTGGGGCCAACGTCCTGACTTTC.

This clonotype was observed many times. The chain combines TRBV7-2 with TRBJ2-2; the D is unclear. V dropped 5 bases and J dropped 0 bases, with 7 bases sitting between them. The germline CDR1 and CDR2 sequences are SGHTA and FQGNSA. The CDR3 is made up of 14 amino acids. The CDR3 sequence: CASSIRSNTGELFF. The CDR3 DNA reads as TGTGCCAGCAGCATCCGGTCGAACACCGGGGAGCTGTTTTTT.

This clonotype was seen more than once but under ten times. V and J are TRBV27 and TRBJ2-2; TRBD2 matches 13 bases. Trimming at V came to 4 bases and at J to 9 bases, leaving 8 bases not matched to a gene. The CDR3 consists of 16 residues. CDR1 and CDR2 (germline): MNHEY, SMNVEV (reference sequence). The CDR3 loop reads CASSSRTSGRSRELFF. The DNA for the CDR3 is TGTGCCAGCAGTTCTCGGACTAGCGGGAGAAGCAGGGAGCTGTTTTTT.

This clonotype was seen only a few times. The rearrangement uses TRBV7-9 and TRBJ2-6; TRBD1 matches 7 bases. The CDR3 spans 17 residues. The germline gives CDR1 SEHNR, CDR2 FQNEAQ (reference sequence). V lost 4 bases and J lost 0; bases outside the gene matches: 6. CDR3 DNA sequence: TGTGCCAGCAGCTCGAGTACAGGGGACTCTGGGGCCAACGTCCTGACTTTC. The encoded protein is CASSSSTGDSGANVLTF.

This chain uses TRBV4-1 with TRBJ1-4, with a tentative D call TRBD1 (6 bases). The CDR3 loop spans 16 amino acids. V dropped 0 bases and J dropped 4 bases, with 12 bases sitting between them. CDR1 is MGHRA and CDR2 is YSYEKL in the germline V gene. CDR3 loop: CASSQEGGGFNEKLFF. The DNA of the CDR3 is TGCGCCAGCAGCCAAGAAGGGGGGGGCTTTAATGAAAAACTGTTTTTT.

This chain links TRBV19 with TRBJ2-1; 8 positions match TRBD2. The CDR3 extends over 17 amino acids. CDR1 is LNHDA and CDR2 is SQIVND in the germline V gene (reference sequence). V lost 5 bases and J lost 9; bases outside the gene matches: 18. For the CDR3, the DNA is TGTGCCAGTAGTTCCCTTCCGACGGGGGGGCCTAAGAGTGAGCAGTTCTTC. Its protein is CASSSLPTGGPKSEQFF.